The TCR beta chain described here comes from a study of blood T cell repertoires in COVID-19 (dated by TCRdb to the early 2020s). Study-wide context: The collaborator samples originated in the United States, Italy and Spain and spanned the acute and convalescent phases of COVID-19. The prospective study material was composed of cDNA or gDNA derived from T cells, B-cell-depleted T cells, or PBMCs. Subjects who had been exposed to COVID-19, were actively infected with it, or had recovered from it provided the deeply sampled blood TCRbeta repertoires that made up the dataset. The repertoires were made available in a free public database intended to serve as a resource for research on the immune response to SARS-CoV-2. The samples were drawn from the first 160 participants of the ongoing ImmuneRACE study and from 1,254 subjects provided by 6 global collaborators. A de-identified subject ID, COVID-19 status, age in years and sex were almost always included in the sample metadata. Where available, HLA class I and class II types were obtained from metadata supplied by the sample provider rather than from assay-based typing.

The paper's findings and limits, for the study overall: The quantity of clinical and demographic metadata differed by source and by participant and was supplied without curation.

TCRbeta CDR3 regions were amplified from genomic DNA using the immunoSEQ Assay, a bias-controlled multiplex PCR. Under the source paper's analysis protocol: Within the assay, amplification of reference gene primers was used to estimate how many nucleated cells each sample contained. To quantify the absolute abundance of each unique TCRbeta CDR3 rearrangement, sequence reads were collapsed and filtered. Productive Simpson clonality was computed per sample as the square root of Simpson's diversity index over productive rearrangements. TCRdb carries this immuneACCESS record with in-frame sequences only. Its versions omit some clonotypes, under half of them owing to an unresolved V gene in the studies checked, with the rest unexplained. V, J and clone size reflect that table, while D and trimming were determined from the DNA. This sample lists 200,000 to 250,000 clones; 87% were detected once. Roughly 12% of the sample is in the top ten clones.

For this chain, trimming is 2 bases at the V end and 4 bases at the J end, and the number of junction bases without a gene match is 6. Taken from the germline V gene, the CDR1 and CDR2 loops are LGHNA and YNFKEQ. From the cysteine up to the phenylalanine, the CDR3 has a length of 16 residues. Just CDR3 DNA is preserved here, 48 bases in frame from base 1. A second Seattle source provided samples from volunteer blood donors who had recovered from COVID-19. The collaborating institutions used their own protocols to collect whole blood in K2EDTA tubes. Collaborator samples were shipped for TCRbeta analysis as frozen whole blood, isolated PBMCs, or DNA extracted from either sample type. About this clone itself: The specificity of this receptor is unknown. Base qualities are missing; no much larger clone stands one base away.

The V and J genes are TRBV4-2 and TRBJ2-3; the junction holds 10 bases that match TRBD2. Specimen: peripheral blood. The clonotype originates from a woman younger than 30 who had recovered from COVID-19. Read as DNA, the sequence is TGTGCCAGCAGCCAACGTAGCGGGAGGCTCGCAGATACGCAGTATTTT. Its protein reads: CASSQRSGRLADTQYF.